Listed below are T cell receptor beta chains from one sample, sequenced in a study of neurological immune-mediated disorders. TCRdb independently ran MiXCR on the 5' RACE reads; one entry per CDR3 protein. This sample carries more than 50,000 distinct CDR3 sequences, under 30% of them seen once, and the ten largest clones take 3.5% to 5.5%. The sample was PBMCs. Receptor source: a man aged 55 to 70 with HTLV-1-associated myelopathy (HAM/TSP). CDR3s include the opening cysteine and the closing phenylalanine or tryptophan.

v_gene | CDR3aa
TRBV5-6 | CASWTGKFDNEQFF
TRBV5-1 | CASSQGRMNTEAFF
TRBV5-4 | CASSLRTGGTDTQYF
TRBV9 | CASSVAIAGTDTQYF
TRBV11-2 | CASSLSGLSTDTQYF
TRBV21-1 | CASTPGTVGPYSNQPQHF
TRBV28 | CASSGPLTGGFSNQPQHF
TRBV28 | CASSFYQTNEKLFF
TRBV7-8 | CASSSKLQGHNTGELFF
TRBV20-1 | CSARDFTRGGNTIYF
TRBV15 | CATSRDPRSHGNTIYF
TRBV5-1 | CASSWQGTETQYF
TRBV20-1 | CSAREVGWTGETEAFF
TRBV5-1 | CASSLDWQGAGEQYF
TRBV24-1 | CATSDVTSDNNEQFF
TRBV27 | CASRRDSGLSGSYNSPLHF
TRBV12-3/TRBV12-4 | CASRLYSNQPQHF
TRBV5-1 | CASSLKSTAYSSYEQYF
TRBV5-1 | CASSFTGVNSPLHF
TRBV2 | CASSAGTSVGTDTQYF
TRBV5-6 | CASRPTRNYGYTF
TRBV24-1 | CATSESGTSGNEDTQYF
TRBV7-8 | CASSLVGAGFAEAFF
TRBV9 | CASSVEWTDTQYF
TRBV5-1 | CASSSVTGMFAEAFF
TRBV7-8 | CASSLGRLNEQFF
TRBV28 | CASSGGEGTTDTQYF
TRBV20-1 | CSAKRTSGGDNEQFF
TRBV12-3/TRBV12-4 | CASTQSGQGQPQHF
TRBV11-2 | CASSYLQGDTEAFF
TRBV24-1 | CATSDTGAQETQYF
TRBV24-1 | CATSDFKRTPYRADTQYF
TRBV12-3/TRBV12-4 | CASSLNVALADRRTDTQYF
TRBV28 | CASSLGGQRGNEQFF
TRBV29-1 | CSADRGRIRNTEAFF
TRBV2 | CASANGVSTDTQYF
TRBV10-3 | CAISESLVGGPMDEQFF
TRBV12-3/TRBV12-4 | CASETGSSNSPLHF
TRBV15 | CATSRDGNTIYF
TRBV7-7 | CASSPLGTVHF
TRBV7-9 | CASSIGGRGGYEQYF